Listed below are T cell receptor beta chains from one sample, sequenced in a study of early T cells in non-severe SARS-CoV-2 infection. TCRdb fed the 5' RACE reads into MiXCR, producing one record per CDR3 protein. The profile covers tens of thousands of distinct CDR3 sequences, with 6.5% appearing a single time and about 2.7% taken by the ten largest. The sample here was whole blood, taken at baseline. These receptor sequences come from an adult who was a healthcare worker with PCR-confirmed SARS-CoV-2 infection or an uninfected control (not recorded which). The CDR3 runs from the conserved cysteine through the conserved F or W. Fields, in order: CDR3 protein, CDR3 DNA, J gene, clone size, V gene, D gene. D genes are given only for firm matches. Part of the rows lack a size; the others show once, few, many or a class for expanded clones.

CASGLWGRTNEKLFF TGTGCTAGTGGTTTGTGGGGGCGGACTAATGAAAAACTGTTTTTT TRBJ1-4 many TRBV12-5 -
CASYQLSSYNEQFF TGTGCCAGCTATCAGCTTAGCTCCTACAATGAGCAGTTCTTC TRBJ2-1 few TRBV5-4 -
CASSRGTGGFLYEQYF TGTGCCAGCAGTCGTGGGACAGGGGGTTTCCTTTACGAGCAGTACTTC TRBJ2-7 many TRBV6-1 TRBD1
CASTLNGGQIYGYTF TGTGCCAGCACCTTGAACGGGGGACAGATTTATGGCTACACCTTC TRBJ1-2 many TRBV6-1 TRBD1
CASSPGGWQGLFYEQYF TGTGCCAGCAGCCCAGGTGGTTGGCAGGGACTATTCTACGAGCAGTACTTC TRBJ2-7 many TRBV7-9 TRBD2
CASSLGQGLSYEQYF TGTGCCAGCAGCTTGGGACAGGGCCTCTCCTACGAGCAGTACTTC TRBJ2-7 - TRBV5-5 TRBD1
CASSLSIGDTQYF TGTGCCAGCAGTCTGTCGATTGGAGATACGCAGTATTTT TRBJ2-3 few TRBV6-5 -
CASSSGQSRANTEAFF TGCGCCAGCAGCTCAGGGCAATCGCGGGCGAACACTGAAGCTTTCTTT TRBJ1-1 few TRBV5-1 -
CASSLVRTEAFF TGTGCCAGCAGCTTAGTACGGACTGAAGCTTTCTTT TRBJ1-1 many TRBV11-2 -
CASSPVRGLYNEQFF TGTGCCAGCAGCCCGGTGCGGGGCCTCTACAATGAGCAGTTCTTC TRBJ2-1 many TRBV12-3/TRBV12-4 -
CASSQRTGNGYTF TGTGCCAGCAGCCAAAGAACTGGGAATGGCTACACCTTC TRBJ1-2 - TRBV3-1 -
CASSFARTDTQYF TGTGCCAGCAGCTTTGCGCGCACAGATACGCAGTATTTT TRBJ2-3 many TRBV11-2 -
CASSLAGRTGSGSLHF TGTGCCAGCAGCTTAGCAGGGAGGACGGGTAGCGGATCCCTCCACTTT TRBJ1-6 many TRBV7-2 -
CAISRHTSGGAYEQFF TGTGCCATCAGTCGGCATACTAGCGGGGGGGCCTATGAGCAGTTCTTC TRBJ2-1 - TRBV10-3 TRBD2
CASSVRGNQPQHF TGTGCCAGCAGCGTTCGGGGCAATCAGCCCCAGCATTTT TRBJ1-5 - TRBV7-2 -
CASSPRGGLSAKNIQYF TGTGCCAGCAGCCCGAGGGGGGGGCTTTCAGCCAAAAACATTCAGTACTTC TRBJ2-4 - TRBV14 -
CASRTSGQSSEQYF TGTGCCAGCAGAACTAGCGGCCAGTCCTCCGAGCAGTACTTC TRBJ2-7 - TRBV6-5 TRBD2
CASSLDVGAGANVLTF TGTGCCAGCAGTTTAGATGTAGGGGCTGGGGCCAACGTCCTGACTTTC TRBJ2-6 many TRBV12-3/TRBV12-4 -
CASSPSGVLLNQPQHF TGTGCCAGCAGCCCATCAGGGGTCCTACTCAATCAGCCCCAGCATTTT TRBJ1-5 - TRBV2 -
CASSLELENSPLHF TGTGCCAGCAGCTTAGAACTGGAGAATTCACCCCTCCACTTT TRBJ1-6 many TRBV7-6 -
CSVVAGDWTQYF TGCAGTGTTGTAGCGGGGGACTGGACCCAGTACTTC TRBJ2-5 many TRBV20-1 TRBD2
CASSQRGAGNTEAFF TGTGCCAGCAGCCAACGGGGGGCAGGGAACACTGAAGCTTTCTTT TRBJ1-1 many TRBV3-1 -
CASSSGWQGSEAFF TGTGCCAGCAGCTCAGGGTGGCAGGGATCTGAAGCTTTCTTT TRBJ1-1 few TRBV7-2 -
CASSEGAHNEQFF TGTGCCAGCAGTGAGGGGGCACACAATGAGCAGTTCTTC TRBJ2-1 - TRBV6-4 -
CASSPDGANVLTF TGCGCCAGCAGCCCGGACGGGGCCAACGTCCTGACTTTC TRBJ2-6 many TRBV5-1 -
CASLGTYHTGELFF TGTGCCAGCCTGGGGACTTATCACACCGGGGAGCTGTTTTTT TRBJ2-2 - TRBV6-1 -
CSIQGPREAYEQYF TGCAGTATTCAGGGGCCAAGGGAGGCGTACGAGCAGTACTTC TRBJ2-7 many TRBV20-1 -
CASRVQQFTDTQYF TGTGCCAGCAGGGTACAGCAGTTCACAGATACGCAGTATTTT TRBJ2-3 many TRBV6-5 -
CASSQEQGLDQPQHF TGCGCCAGCAGCCAGGAACAGGGGTTAGACCAGCCCCAGCATTTT TRBJ1-5 many TRBV4-3 TRBD1
CATSRTGSSGNTIYF TGTGCCACCAGCAGGACAGGGAGCTCTGGAAACACCATATATTTT TRBJ1-3 few TRBV15 TRBD1
CAISEEGGRQETQYF TGTGCCATCAGTGAAGAGGGGGGCCGTCAAGAGACCCAGTACTTC TRBJ2-5 - TRBV10-3 -
CSAKGLAGSANTGELFF TGCAGTGCCAAGGGACTAGCGGGGAGCGCGAACACCGGGGAGCTGTTTTTT TRBJ2-2 - TRBV20-1 TRBD2
CASRLQGRGGNTIYF TGTGCCAGCAGACTACAGGGAAGAGGCGGAAACACCATATATTTT TRBJ1-3 few TRBV12-3/TRBV12-4 -
CASSFSGSNSPLHF TGTGCCAGCAGCTTTTCCGGGAGTAATTCACCCCTCCACTTT TRBJ1-6 - TRBV11-2 -
CSALRGGGNQPQHF TGCAGTGCTCTAAGGGGTGGCGGCAATCAGCCCCAGCATTTT TRBJ1-5 many TRBV20-1 -
CASSEGTLLEQYF TGTGCCAGCTCAGAAGGGACATTATTGGAGCAGTACTTC TRBJ2-7 few TRBV18 -
CASSRVRELFF TGTGCCAGCAGCAGAGTCCGGGAGCTGTTTTTT TRBJ2-2 - TRBV7-2 -
CASSLVGQGHTGELFF TGTGCCAGCAGCTTAGTGGGACAGGGTCACACCGGGGAGCTGTTTTTT TRBJ2-2 few TRBV7-2 TRBD1
CASSQDFGTDTQYF TGCGCCAGCAGCCAAGATTTCGGCACAGATACGCAGTATTTT TRBJ2-3 few TRBV4-3 -
CASSPPLGQVYEQYF TGTGCCAGCAGTCCCCCCTTGGGACAGGTGTACGAGCAGTACTTC TRBJ2-7 many TRBV12-3/TRBV12-4 TRBD1
CSAPGTGGLPNTEAFF TGCAGTGCTCCCGGGACAGGCGGCCTACCGAACACTGAAGCTTTCTTT TRBJ1-1 - TRBV20-1 TRBD1
CASRNGGSNQPQHF TGTGCCAGCAGGAACGGGGGAAGCAATCAGCCCCAGCATTTT TRBJ1-5 many TRBV28 -